This is a list of T cell receptor beta chains from one sample in a study of T cell repertoires in cytomegalovirus infection. For these TCRs, the target antigens are not known. One entry per CDR3 protein, called by TCRdb with MiXCR from the reads. The repertoire holds roughly 920,000 distinct CDR3 sequences, with roughly 30% as singletons. Sequencing was performed on cultured CD8+ T cells from PBMCs, taken from culture after CMV antigen stimulation. The receptors stem from a human donor in good health (CMV status not recorded). Some clones in this sample may be carry-over from other donors' samples. The CDR3 runs from the conserved cysteine through the conserved F or W. D genes are given only for firm matches. The size entry is marked missing in some rows and otherwise reads once, few, many or a size class.

j_gene,d_gene,abundance,v_gene,CDR3aa,CDR3nt
TRBJ1-5,NA,NA,TRBV13,CASSYQGTGYGQPQHF,TGTGCCAGCAGTTATCAGGGAACGGGGTACGGTCAGCCCCAGCATTTT
TRBJ2-3,TRBD2,once,TRBV20-1,CSARASGGDGGEDTQYF,TGCAGTGCTAGAGCCAGCGGGGGCGACGGGGGGGAGGATACGCAGTATTTT
TRBJ2-7,TRBD2,NA,TRBV7-4,CTSSGGGEKVYEQYF,TGTACCAGCAGCGGTGGGGGGGAGAAAGTCTACGAGCAGTACTTC
TRBJ1-1,NA,few,TRBV6-1,CASRRQFNTEAFF,TGTGCCAGCAGGAGACAGTTTAACACTGAAGCTTTCTTT
TRBJ1-4,NA,NA,TRBV12-3/TRBV12-4,CASSFRAPGREWNEKLFF,TGTGCCAGCAGTTTTCGCGCGCCCGGCCGGGAGTGGAATGAAAAACTGTTTTTT
TRBJ2-1,TRBD1,many,TRBV7-8,CASSFRTGVNEQFF,TGTGCCAGCAGCTTTAGGACAGGGGTAAATGAGCAGTTCTTC
TRBJ1-5,NA,few,TRBV7-3,CASSDRDLNQPQHF,TGTGCCAGCAGCGACCGGGACCTCAATCAGCCCCAGCATTTT
TRBJ2-5,NA,many,TRBV7-2,CASSFPDGAGGEETQYF,TGTGCCAGCAGCTTTCCTGACGGGGCAGGGGGGGAAGAGACCCAGTACTTC
TRBJ2-2,NA,NA,TRBV6-6,CASSLLQGGTGELFF,TGTGCCAGCAGTTTACTACAGGGAGGCACCGGGGAGCTGTTTTTT
TRBJ1-4,TRBD1,few,TRBV27,CASSPSSTGRKLFF,TGTGCCAGCAGTCCCTCCTCGACAGGGAGAAAACTGTTTTTT
TRBJ2-3,NA,NA,TRBV12-3/TRBV12-4,CASSQWRSGTDTQYF,TGTGCCAGCAGCCAGTGGCGGTCGGGCACAGATACGCAGTATTTT
TRBJ2-5,NA,NA,TRBV2,CATYSERRETQYF,TGTGCCACCTACTCAGAGCGGAGGGAGACCCAGTACTTC
TRBJ2-4,TRBD1,NA,TRBV28,CASSRDRGAKNIQYF,TGTGCCAGCAGTCGGGACAGGGGTGCCAAAAACATTCAGTACTTC
TRBJ1-1,NA,many,TRBV5-6,CASSLKGTGEAFF,TGTGCCAGCAGCTTGAAAGGGACCGGGGAAGCTTTCTTT
TRBJ2-6,NA,few,TRBV4-1,CASSQFSGANVLTF,TGCGCCAGCAGCCAGTTCTCTGGGGCCAACGTCCTGACTTTC
TRBJ2-7,NA,NA,TRBV19,CASSSTGHYEQYF,TGTGCCAGTAGTTCCACCGGGCACTACGAGCAGTACTTC
TRBJ2-3,TRBD1,NA,TRBV28,CASSYPGQGVTDTQYF,TGTGCCAGCAGTTACCCTGGACAGGGGGTCACAGATACGCAGTATTTT
TRBJ2-1,NA,many,TRBV7-6,CASSPIGEQFF,TGTGCCAGCTCCCCAATTGGCGAGCAGTTCTTC
TRBJ1-1,NA,few,TRBV27,CASSLRGKGGSEAFF,TGTGCCAGCAGTTTAAGGGGCAAGGGAGGGTCTGAAGCTTTCTTT
TRBJ1-6,NA,many,TRBV6-1,CASSAGSSYNSPLHF,TGTGCCAGCAGTGCTGGTAGCTCCTATAATTCACCCCTCCACTTT
TRBJ1-1,NA,NA,TRBV6-1,CARKIRGTEAFF,TGTGCCAGGAAAATCAGGGGCACTGAAGCTTTCTTT
TRBJ2-2,NA,NA,TRBV15,CATSRDEGGNTGELFF,TGTGCCACCAGCAGGGACGAGGGGGGCAACACCGGGGAGCTGTTTTTT
TRBJ2-3,TRBD1,many,TRBV7-9,CASTQGADTQYF,TGTGCCAGCACCCAGGGGGCGGATACGCAGTATTTT
TRBJ2-3,NA,few,TRBV12-3/TRBV12-4,CASSLRAGIVADTQYF,TGTGCCAGCAGTTTACGGGCAGGGATTGTCGCAGATACGCAGTATTTT
TRBJ2-7,NA,NA,TRBV27,CASSSQSYPYEQYF,TGTGCCAGCAGTTCTCAGTCATACCCCTACGAGCAGTACTTC
TRBJ2-5,TRBD1,NA,TRBV7-6,CASSFSDREETQYF,TGTGCTAGCAGCTTCTCCGACAGGGAAGAGACCCAGTACTTC
TRBJ1-5,TRBD1,many,TRBV7-6,CASSEFPGQGSNQPQHF,TGTGCCAGCAGCGAATTCCCGGGACAGGGAAGCAATCAGCCCCAGCATTTT
TRBJ1-2,NA,NA,TRBV9,CASSAEAFGYTF,TGTGCCAGCAGCGCCGAAGCATTTGGCTACACCTTC
TRBJ1-2,NA,many,TRBV4-2,CASSARQESNYGYTF,TGTGCCAGCAGCGCTCGACAGGAGAGTAACTATGGCTACACCTTC
TRBJ1-4,NA,NA,TRBV5-1,CASSLEGTGTANEKLFF,TGCGCCAGCAGCTTGGAGGGTACGGGGACTGCTAATGAAAAACTGTTTTTT
TRBJ1-5,NA,NA,TRBV4-1,CASSQETDNQPQHF,TGCGCCAGCAGCCAAGAGACTGACAATCAGCCCCAGCATTTT
TRBJ2-3,TRBD2,few,TRBV2,CAREGLAGDTDTQYF,TGTGCCAGAGAGGGACTAGCGGGGGACACAGATACGCAGTATTTT
TRBJ2-2,TRBD2,many,TRBV7-9,CASSLGYGTTHTGELFF,TGTGCCAGCAGCTTAGGATATGGGACTACCCACACCGGGGAGCTGTTTTTT